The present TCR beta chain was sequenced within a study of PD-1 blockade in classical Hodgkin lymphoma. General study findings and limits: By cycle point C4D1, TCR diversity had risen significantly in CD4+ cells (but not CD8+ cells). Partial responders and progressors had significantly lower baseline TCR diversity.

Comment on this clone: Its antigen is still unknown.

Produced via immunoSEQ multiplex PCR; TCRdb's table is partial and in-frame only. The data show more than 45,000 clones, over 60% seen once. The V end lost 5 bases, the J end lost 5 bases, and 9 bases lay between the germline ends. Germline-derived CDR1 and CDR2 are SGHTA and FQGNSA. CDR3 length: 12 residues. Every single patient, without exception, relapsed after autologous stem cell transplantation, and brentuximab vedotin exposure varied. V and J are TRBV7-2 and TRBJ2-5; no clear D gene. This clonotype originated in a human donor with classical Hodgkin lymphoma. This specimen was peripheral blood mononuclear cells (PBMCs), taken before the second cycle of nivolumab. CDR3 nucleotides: TGTGCCAGCAGCGCATTAAGGGAGACCCAGTACTTC. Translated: CASSALRETQYF.